The rows below give T cell receptor beta chains drawn from one sample of a study of CXCR3-negative and CXCR3-positive naive CD8 T cells. From its re-call of the 5' RACE reads, TCRdb lists each CDR3 protein once, without DNA. This sample's table reports around 50,000 distinct CDR3 sequences. The sequencing sample was made of memory CD8+ T cells from blood. The receptors stem from a human donor in good health. Some clones in this sample may be carry-over from other donors' samples. Each CDR3 is given with its conserved first and last residue. Fields, in order: V gene, J gene, CDR3 protein.

>TRBV29-1|TRBJ2-5
CSVEWDTLETQYF
>TRBV6-1|TRBJ1-1
CASSEALHVETVNTEAFF
>TRBV12-3/TRBV12-4|TRBJ1-1
CASSAGDTEAFF
>TRBV7-3|TRBJ1-1
CASSATGGAGTEAFF
>TRBV20-1|TRBJ2-1
CSASGRIKEQFF
>TRBV19|TRBJ1-2
CASSIGTGYTF
>TRBV6-6|TRBJ2-3
CASSDDSGNTDTQYF
>TRBV7-6|TRBJ1-1
CASSLAGTENTEAFF
>TRBV6-2/TRBV6-3|TRBJ1-1
CASSYSTGNRDEAFF
>TRBV9|TRBJ2-3
CASSAGWGGTSTDTQYF
>TRBV27|TRBJ2-7
CASSLGGPAYEQYF
>TRBV5-1|TRBJ2-1
CASSPGVAGGYNEQFF
>TRBV7-2|TRBJ2-7
CASSVGTEPSYEQYF
>TRBV11-2|TRBJ1-1
CASSSSWFKKAQNSEAFF
>TRBV12-3/TRBV12-4|TRBJ2-7
CASSSREPTYEQYF
>TRBV28|TRBJ2-7
CASSPPTTGGPRSYEQYF
>TRBV3-1|TRBJ2-1
CASSQEGLYNEQFF
>TRBV20-1|TRBJ2-7
CSASGLADPYEQYF
>TRBV29-1|TRBJ2-2
CSVERDEGTGELFF
>TRBV4-3|TRBJ2-7
CASSQGDRAPYEQYF
>TRBV29-1|TRBJ2-2
CSVEGGNANTGELFF
>TRBV6-2/TRBV6-3|TRBJ1-1
CASGTGEASTEAFF
>TRBV7-9|TRBJ2-1
CASSPSGGPVEQFF
>TRBV4-3|TRBJ1-5
CASSQAFGQSGSNQPQHF
>TRBV6-5|TRBJ2-3
CASSRTSGVADTQYF
>TRBV15|TRBJ2-7
CATSSRGGLGSHEQYF
>TRBV20-1|TRBJ2-7
CSARDGTSYEQYF
>TRBV20-1|TRBJ1-1
CSAREAGNTEAFF
>TRBV20-1|TRBJ2-3
CSARDFTTDTQYF
>TRBV11-2|TRBJ2-1
CASRRTASTAYNEQFF
>TRBV7-9|TRBJ2-7
CASSLGTTGWRYF
>TRBV6-5|TRBJ2-1
CASSPGDNEQFF
>TRBV7-9|TRBJ2-7
CASSLGQGVKNEQYF
>TRBV9|TRBJ2-7
CASSPEQTDSYEQYF
>TRBV2|TRBJ2-3
CASSEYTGMNTQYF
>TRBV20-1|TRBJ2-7
CSASSGTSSVEQYF
>TRBV27|TRBJ2-1
CASNGQGTYNEQFF
>TRBV6-2/TRBV6-3|TRBJ2-3
CASSYEGAVTDTQYF
>TRBV12-5|TRBJ1-1
CASGLSGQGPMGAEAFF
>TRBV29-1|TRBJ2-7
CSVRRGGSYEQYF
>TRBV29-1|TRBJ2-1
CSGGAGGLEQFF
>TRBV7-9|TRBJ2-5
CASSSILAGEVETQYF
>TRBV19|TRBJ1-2
CASSIGASDYGYTF